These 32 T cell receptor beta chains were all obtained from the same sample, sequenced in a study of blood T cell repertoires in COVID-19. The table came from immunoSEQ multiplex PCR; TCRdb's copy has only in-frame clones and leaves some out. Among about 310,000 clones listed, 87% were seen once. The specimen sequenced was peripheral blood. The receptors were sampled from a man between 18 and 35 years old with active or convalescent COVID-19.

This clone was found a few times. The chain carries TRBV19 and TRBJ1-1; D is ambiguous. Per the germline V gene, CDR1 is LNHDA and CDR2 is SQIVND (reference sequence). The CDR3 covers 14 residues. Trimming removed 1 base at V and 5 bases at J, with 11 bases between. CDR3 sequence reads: CASSIGGGRTEAFF. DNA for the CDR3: TGTGCCAGTAGTATAGGGGGAGGCAGGACTGAAGCTTTCTTT.

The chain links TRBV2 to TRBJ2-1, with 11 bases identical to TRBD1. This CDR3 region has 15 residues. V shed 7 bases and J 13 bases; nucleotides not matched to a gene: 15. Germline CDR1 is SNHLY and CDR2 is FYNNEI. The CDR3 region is CASTSPGTGGFRQFF. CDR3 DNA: TGTGCCAGCACGTCCCCCGGGACAGGGGGTTTTAGACAGTTCTTC.

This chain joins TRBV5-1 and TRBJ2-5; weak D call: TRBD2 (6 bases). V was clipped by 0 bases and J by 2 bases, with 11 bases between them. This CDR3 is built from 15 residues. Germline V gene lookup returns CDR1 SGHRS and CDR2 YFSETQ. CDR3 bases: TGCGCCAGCAGCTTGGCCCGGGGGAGTCAAGAGACCCAGTACTTC. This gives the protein CASSLARGSQETQYF.

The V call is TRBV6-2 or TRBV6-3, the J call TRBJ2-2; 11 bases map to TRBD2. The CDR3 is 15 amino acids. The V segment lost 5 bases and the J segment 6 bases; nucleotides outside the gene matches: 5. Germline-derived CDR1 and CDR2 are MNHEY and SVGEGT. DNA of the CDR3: TGTGCCAGCAGTGCCATTAGCGGGGGGGCCGGGGAGCTGTTTTTT. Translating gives CASSAISGGAGELFF.

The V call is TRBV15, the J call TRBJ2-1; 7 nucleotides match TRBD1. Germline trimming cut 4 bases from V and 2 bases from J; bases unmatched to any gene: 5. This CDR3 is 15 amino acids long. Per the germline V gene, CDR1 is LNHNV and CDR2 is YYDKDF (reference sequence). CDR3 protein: CATSIHRGTYNEQFF. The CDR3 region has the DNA TGTGCCACCAGCATCCACAGGGGTACCTACAATGAGCAGTTCTTC.

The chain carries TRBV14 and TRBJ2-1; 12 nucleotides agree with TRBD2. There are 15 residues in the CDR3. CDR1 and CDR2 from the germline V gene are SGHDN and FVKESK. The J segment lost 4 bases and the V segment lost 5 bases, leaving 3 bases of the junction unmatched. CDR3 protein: CASSTSGRKYNEQFF. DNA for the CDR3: TGTGCCAGCAGCACTAGCGGGAGGAAATACAATGAGCAGTTCTTC.

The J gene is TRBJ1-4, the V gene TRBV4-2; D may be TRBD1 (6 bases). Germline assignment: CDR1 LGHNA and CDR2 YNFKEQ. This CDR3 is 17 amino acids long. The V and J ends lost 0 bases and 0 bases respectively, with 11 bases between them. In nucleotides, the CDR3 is TGTGCCAGCAGCCAAGACGGGGGGGCTGCAACTAATGAAAAACTGTTTTTT. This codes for CASSQDGGAATNEKLFF.

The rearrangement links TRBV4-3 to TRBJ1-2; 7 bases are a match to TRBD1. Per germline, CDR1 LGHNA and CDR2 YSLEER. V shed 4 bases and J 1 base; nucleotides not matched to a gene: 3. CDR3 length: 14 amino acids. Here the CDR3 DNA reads TGCGCCAGCAGCCCGAACAGGGGTAACTATGGCTACACCTTC. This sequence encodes CASSPNRGNYGYTF.

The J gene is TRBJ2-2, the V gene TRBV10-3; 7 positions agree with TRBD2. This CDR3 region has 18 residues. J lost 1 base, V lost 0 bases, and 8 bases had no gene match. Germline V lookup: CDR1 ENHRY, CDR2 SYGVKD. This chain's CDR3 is CAISESKAAGVNTGELFF. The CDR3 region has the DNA TGTGCCATCAGTGAGTCGAAGGCTGCGGGGGTGAACACCGGGGAGCTGTTTTTT.

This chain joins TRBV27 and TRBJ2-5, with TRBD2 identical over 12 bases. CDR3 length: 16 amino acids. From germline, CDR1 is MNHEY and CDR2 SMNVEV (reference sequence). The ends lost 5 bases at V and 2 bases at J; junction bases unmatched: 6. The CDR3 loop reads CASSPLAGGLQETQYF. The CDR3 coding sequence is TGTGCCAGCAGTCCTCTAGCGGGAGGGCTGCAAGAGACCCAGTACTTC.

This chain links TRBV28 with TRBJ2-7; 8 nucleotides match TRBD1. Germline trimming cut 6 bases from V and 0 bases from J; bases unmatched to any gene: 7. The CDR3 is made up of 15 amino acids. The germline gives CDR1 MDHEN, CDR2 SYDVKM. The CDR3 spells CASRLHGQGSYEQYF. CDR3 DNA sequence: TGTGCCAGCAGGCTACATGGACAGGGCTCCTACGAGCAGTACTTC.

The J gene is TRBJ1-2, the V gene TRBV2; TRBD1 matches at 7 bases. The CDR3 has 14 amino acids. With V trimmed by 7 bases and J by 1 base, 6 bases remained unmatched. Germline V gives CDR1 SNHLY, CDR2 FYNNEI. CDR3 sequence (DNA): TGTGCCAGCACTAGGGACAGAGGTAACTATGGCTACACCTTC. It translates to CASTRDRGNYGYTF.

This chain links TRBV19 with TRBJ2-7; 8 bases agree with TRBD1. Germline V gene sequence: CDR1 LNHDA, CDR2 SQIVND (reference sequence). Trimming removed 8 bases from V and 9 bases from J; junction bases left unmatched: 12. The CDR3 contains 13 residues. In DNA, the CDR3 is TGTGCCAGTGAGGGACAGGATCTCTTCGGGCAGTACTTC. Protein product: CASEGQDLFGQYF.

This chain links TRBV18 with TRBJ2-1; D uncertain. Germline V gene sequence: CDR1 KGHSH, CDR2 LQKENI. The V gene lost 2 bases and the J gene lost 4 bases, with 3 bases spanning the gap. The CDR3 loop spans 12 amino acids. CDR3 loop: CASSPEYNEQFF. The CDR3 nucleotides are TGTGCCAGCTCACCAGAGTACAATGAGCAGTTCTTC.

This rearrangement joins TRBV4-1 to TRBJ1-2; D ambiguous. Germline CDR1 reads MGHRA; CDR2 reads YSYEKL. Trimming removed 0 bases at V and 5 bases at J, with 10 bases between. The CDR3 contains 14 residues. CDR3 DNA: TGCGCCAGCAGCCAAGAATTGCCAGAATATGGCTACACCTTC. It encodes CASSQELPEYGYTF.

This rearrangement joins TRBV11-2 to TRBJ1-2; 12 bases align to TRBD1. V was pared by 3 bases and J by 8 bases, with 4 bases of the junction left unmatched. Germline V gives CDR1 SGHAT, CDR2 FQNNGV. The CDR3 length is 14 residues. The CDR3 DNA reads TGTGCCAGCAGCTTCCGGGACAGGGGGCGAGGCTACACCTTC. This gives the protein CASSFRDRGRGYTF.

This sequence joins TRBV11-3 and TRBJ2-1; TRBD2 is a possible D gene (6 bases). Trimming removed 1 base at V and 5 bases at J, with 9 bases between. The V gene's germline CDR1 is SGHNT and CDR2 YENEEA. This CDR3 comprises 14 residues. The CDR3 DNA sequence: TGTGCCAGCAGCTTAGGGGGAGGCCACAATGAGCAGTTCTTC. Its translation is CASSLGGGHNEQFF. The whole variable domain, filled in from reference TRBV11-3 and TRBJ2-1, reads EAGVVQSPRYKIIEKKQPVAFWCNPISGHNTLYWYLQNLGQGPELLIRYENEEAVDDSQLPKDRFSAERLKGVDSTLKIQPAELGDSAVYLCASSLGGGHNEQFFGPGTRLTVL.

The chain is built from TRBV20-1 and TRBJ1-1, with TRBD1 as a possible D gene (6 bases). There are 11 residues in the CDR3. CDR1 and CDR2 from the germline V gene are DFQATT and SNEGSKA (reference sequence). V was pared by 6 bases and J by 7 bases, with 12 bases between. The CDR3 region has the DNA TGCAGTGCCAGGGGAGATGATGAAGCTTTCTTT. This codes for CSARGDDEAFF.

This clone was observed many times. CDR3: CASSPGLAGVVYEQYF. As DNA, the CDR3 is TGTGCCAGCAGCCCGGGACTAGCGGGAGTTGTCTACGAGCAGTACTTC. The genes are TRBV5-6 and TRBJ2-7, with 14 positions matching TRBD2. Germline V gives CDR1 SGHDT, CDR2 YYEEEE. This CDR3 has 16 residues. V lost 4 bases and J lost 3; bases outside the gene matches: 6.

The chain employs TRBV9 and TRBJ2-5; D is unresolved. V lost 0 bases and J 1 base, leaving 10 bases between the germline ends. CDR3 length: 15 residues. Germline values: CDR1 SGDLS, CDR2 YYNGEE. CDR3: CASSVGATFQETQYF. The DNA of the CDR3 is TGTGCCAGCAGCGTAGGAGCGACCTTCCAAGAGACCCAGTACTTC.

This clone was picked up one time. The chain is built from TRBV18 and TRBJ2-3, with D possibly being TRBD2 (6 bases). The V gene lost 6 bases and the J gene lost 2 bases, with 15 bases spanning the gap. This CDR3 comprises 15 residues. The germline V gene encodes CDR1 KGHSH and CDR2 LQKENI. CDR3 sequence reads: CASSQVAGNTDTQYF. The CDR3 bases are TGTGCCAGCTCCCAGGTGGCGGGAAACACAGATACGCAGTATTTT.

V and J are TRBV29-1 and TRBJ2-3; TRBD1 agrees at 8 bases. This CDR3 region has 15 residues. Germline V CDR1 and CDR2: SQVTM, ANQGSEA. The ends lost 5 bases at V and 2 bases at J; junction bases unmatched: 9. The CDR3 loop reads CSVPGGPDFTDTQYF. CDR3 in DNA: TGCAGCGTTCCAGGGGGCCCGGATTTCACAGATACGCAGTATTTT.

This chain's CDR3 is CASSTTGGTGNTIYF. The CDR3, as DNA: TGTGCCAGTAGTACAACAGGGGGCACTGGAAACACCATATATTTT. The rearrangement joins TRBV19 to TRBJ1-3, with 9 bases that match TRBD1. V gave up 4 bases and J gave up 2 bases; unmatched junction bases: 3. The CDR3 is 15 residues long. Germline lookup yields CDR1 LNHDA and CDR2 SQIVND (reference sequence).

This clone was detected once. CDR3: CASSLGQSIENTIYF. In nucleotides, the CDR3 is TGTGCCAGCTCACTCGGACAGAGCATCGAAAACACCATATATTTT. The chain employs TRBV18 and TRBJ1-3, with a possible D match to TRBD1 (6 bases). Germline V gives CDR1 KGHSH, CDR2 LQKENI. CDR3 size: 15 residues. Trimming stripped 4 bases from V and 6 bases from J, with 16 bases between.

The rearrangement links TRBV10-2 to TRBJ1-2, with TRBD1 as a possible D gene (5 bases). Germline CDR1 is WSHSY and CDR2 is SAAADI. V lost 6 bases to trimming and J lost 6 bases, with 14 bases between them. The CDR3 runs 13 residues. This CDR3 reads CASREGHVDGYTF. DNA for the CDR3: TGCGCCAGCAGAGAAGGACATGTGGATGGCTACACCTTC.

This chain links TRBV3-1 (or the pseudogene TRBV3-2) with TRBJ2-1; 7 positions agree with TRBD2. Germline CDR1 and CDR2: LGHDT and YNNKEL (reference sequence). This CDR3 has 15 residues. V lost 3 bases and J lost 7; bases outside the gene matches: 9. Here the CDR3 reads CASSHVTSVRNEQFF. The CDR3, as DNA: TGTGCCAGCAGCCATGTAACTAGCGTCCGGAATGAGCAGTTCTTC.

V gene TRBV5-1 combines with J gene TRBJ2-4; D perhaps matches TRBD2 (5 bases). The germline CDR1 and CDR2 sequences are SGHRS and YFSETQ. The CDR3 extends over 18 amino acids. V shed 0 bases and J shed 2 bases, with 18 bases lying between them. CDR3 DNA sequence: TGCGCCAGCAGCTTGGCCGGGGTCGGGCGGCTTTCCAAAAACATTCAGTACTTC. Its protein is CASSLAGVGRLSKNIQYF.

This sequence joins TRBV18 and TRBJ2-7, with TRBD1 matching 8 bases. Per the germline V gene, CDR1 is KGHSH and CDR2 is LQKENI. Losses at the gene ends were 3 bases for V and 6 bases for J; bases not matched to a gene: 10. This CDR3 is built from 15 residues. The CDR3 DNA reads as TGTGCCAGCTCACCGCGCGACAGGGGTGTAGGCGAGCAGTACTTC. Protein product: CASSPRDRGVGEQYF.

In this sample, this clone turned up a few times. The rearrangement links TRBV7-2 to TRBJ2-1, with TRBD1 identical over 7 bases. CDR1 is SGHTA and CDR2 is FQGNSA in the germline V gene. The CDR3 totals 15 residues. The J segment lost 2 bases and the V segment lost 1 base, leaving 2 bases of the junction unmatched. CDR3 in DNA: TGTGCCAGCAGCTTAGACAGGGGAACCTACAATGAGCAGTTCTTC. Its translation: CASSLDRGTYNEQFF. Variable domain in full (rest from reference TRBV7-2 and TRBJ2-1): GAGVSQSPSNKVTEKGKDVELRCDPISGHTALYWYRQSLGQGLEFLIYFQGNSAPDKSGLPSDRFSAERTGGSVSTLTIQRTQQEDSAVYLCASSLDRGTYNEQFFGPGTRLTVL.

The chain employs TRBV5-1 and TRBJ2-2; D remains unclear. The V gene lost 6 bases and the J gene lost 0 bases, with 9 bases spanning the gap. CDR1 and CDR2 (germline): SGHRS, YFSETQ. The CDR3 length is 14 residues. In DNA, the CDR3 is TGCGCCAGCACCTACCGAACGAACACCGGGGAGCTGTTTTTT. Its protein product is CASTYRTNTGELFF.

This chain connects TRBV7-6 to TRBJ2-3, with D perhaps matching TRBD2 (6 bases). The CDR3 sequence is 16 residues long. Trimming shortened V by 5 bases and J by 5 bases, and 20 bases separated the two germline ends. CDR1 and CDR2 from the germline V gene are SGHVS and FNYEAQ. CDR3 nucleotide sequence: TGTGCCAGCAGCCAACAACTCGGAGCGGGTAAAGATACGCAGTATTTT. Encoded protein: CASSQQLGAGKDTQYF.

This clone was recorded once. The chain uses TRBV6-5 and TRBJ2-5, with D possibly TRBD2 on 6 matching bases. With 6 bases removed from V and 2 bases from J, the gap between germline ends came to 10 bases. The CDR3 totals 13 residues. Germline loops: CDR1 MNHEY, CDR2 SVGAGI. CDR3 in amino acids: CASRGTYQETQYF. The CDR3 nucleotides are TGTGCCAGCAGAGGGACTTATCAAGAGACCCAGTACTTC.